The 18 T cell receptor beta chains listed next were all sequenced from one sample in a study of CD8+ T cells in alopecia areata. The sequencing template was cDNA reverse transcribed from extracted RNA. Repertoires were generated with immunoSEQ multiplex PCR, while TCRdb's copy carries only in-frame clones and drops some. The sample contains about 200,000 clones, approximately 53% of which appear only once. Sequencing was carried out using CD8+ T cells sorted from blood. These receptors were taken from a human donor in good health.

The CDR3 DNA sequence: TGTGCCACCGTAGCGGGGCCGTACACAGATACGCAGTATTTT. Translating it yields CATVAGPYTDTQYF. The chain is built from TRBV6-6 and TRBJ2-3; TRBD2 matches 8 bases. Trimming at V came to 10 bases and at J to 2 bases, leaving 8 bases not matched to a gene. Germline assignment: CDR1 MNHNY and CDR2 SVGAGI (reference sequence). The CDR3 length is 14 residues.

The chain joins TRBV5-6 to TRBJ1-1; 8 bases are shared with TRBD1. The germline CDR1 and CDR2 sequences are SGHDT and YYEEEE. The CDR3 runs to 14 residues. The J segment lost 4 bases and the V segment lost 4 bases, leaving 6 bases of the junction unmatched. The CDR3 region is CASSPGTGPTEAFF. As DNA, the CDR3 is TGTGCCAGCAGCCCGGGGACAGGCCCCACTGAAGCTTTCTTT.

The rearrangement joins TRBV27 to TRBJ1-2, with D maybe TRBD1 (5 bases). CDR3 length: 14 residues. V was pared by 6 bases and J by 2 bases, with 13 bases between. Germline-derived CDR1 and CDR2 are MNHEY and SMNVEV (reference sequence). CDR3 DNA: TGTGCCAGCAGCGGCTCCAGGGTAAACTATGGCTACACCTTC. Translated, it gives CASSGSRVNYGYTF.

This clone was seen a few times. The chain has TRBV14 and TRBJ2-3; maybe TRBD2 (5 bases). The V gene's germline CDR1 is SGHDN and CDR2 FVKESK. The CDR3 is made up of 15 amino acids. Trimming pared 0 bases from V and 2 bases from J, leaving 9 bases between. The CDR3 protein is CASSQDFGDTDTQYF. The CDR3 bases are TGTGCCAGCAGCCAAGATTTCGGGGACACAGATACGCAGTATTTT.

A few counts support this clone. The chain is built from TRBV29-1 and TRBJ2-3; possible D gene TRBD2, 5 bases. V was clipped by 6 bases and J by 1 base, with 11 bases between them. From germline, CDR1 is SQVTM and CDR2 ANQGSEA. The length of the CDR3 is 13 residues. CDR3 residues: CSVAISGTDTQYF. CDR3 nucleotide sequence: TGCAGCGTGGCGATTAGCGGCACAGATACGCAGTATTTT.

This chain links TRBV30 with TRBJ1-5; D is unclear. The CDR3 consists of 12 residues. The V end was cut by 0 bases, the J end by 5 bases, with 5 bases between. Germline V gene data show CDR1 as GTSNPN and CDR2 as SVGIG (reference sequence). CDR3: CAWSVEDQPQHF. For the CDR3, the DNA is TGTGCCTGGAGTGTCGAAGATCAGCCCCAGCATTTT.

In DNA form, the CDR3 reads TGTGCTAGTGGTTTCCTCTTGGGGGCCGAGAGCACAGATACGCAGTATTTT. Translating gives CASGFLLGAESTDTQYF. The rearrangement joins TRBV12-5 to TRBJ2-3; D might be TRBD1 (6 bases). The CDR3 is 17 residues long. Deletions cut 3 bases from V and 0 bases from J, with 16 bases between. Germline loops: CDR1 LGHNT, CDR2 FRNRAP.

This clone was recorded many times. This chain joins TRBV6-6 and TRBJ2-1, with a possible D match to TRBD1 (5 bases). Trimming took off 3 bases at V and 1 base at J, with 10 bases between the two ends. CDR1 is MNHNY, CDR2 SVGAGI, per germline (reference sequence). The CDR3 is made up of 15 amino acids. The CDR3 DNA is TGTGCCAGCAGTTATCGGCCAGGGTCCTACAATGAGCAGTTCTTC. Its translation is CASSYRPGSYNEQFF.

The V and J genes are TRBV4-1 and TRBJ2-7; D is possibly TRBD2 (6 bases). In germline, CDR1 is MGHRA, CDR2 YSYEKL. The germline V and J ends were trimmed by 4 bases and 4 bases, with 17 bases remaining between them. This CDR3 region has 15 residues. CDR3 region: CASSPPRRELYEQYF. The CDR3, as DNA: TGCGCCAGCAGCCCACCACGCCGGGAGCTGTACGAGCAGTACTTC.

J is TRBJ2-7 and V is TRBV30; unclear D gene. The germline V gene encodes CDR1 GTSNPN and CDR2 SVGIG (reference sequence). The CDR3 length is 12 residues. V was pared by 1 base and J by 6 bases, with 10 bases between. The chain's CDR3 is CAWSGVLGEQYF. CDR3 bases: TGTGCCTGGAGTGGGGTCCTCGGCGAGCAGTACTTC.

The rearrangement uses TRBV30 and TRBJ1-1; no clear D gene. Trimming removed 3 bases from V and 0 bases from J, with 8 bases in between. Germline CDR1 and CDR2: GTSNPN and SVGIG (reference sequence). This CDR3 has 13 amino acids. The CDR3 DNA follows: TGTGCCTGGAGCTTAACATTGAACACTGAAGCTTTCTTT. The encoded protein is CAWSLTLNTEAFF.

The table lists this clone with a few counts. The gene calls are TRBV30 and TRBJ2-5; either TRBD1 or TRBD2 may supply D (5 bases each). Trimming pared 1 base from V and 4 bases from J, leaving 16 bases between. Germline lookup yields CDR1 GTSNPN and CDR2 SVGIG (reference sequence). The CDR3 loop spans 15 amino acids. This chain's CDR3 is CAWSGSWGFRETQYF. The DNA of the CDR3 is TGTGCCTGGAGTGGGTCGTGGGGGTTCCGAGAGACCCAGTACTTC.

This clone came up a few times. The chain employs TRBV27 and TRBJ2-7; no reliable D call. The length of the CDR3 is 14 residues. V was clipped by 9 bases and J by 3 bases, with 18 bases between them. The germline V gene has CDR1 MNHEY and CDR2 SMNVEV (reference sequence). Written as DNA, the CDR3 is TGTGCCAGTCACCCCGTCGGACGGCTCTACGAGCAGTACTTC. Amino acids: CASHPVGRLYEQYF.

This clone was seen only a few times. The chain carries TRBV23-1 and TRBJ1-2; D might be TRBD1 (5 bases). TRBV23-1 falls under the ORF class, with uncertain function. The CDR3 is 16 residues long. Deletions cut 0 bases from V and 5 bases from J, with 16 bases between. This CDR3 reads CASSQSRGRPQYGYTF. DNA of the CDR3: TGCGCCAGCAGTCAATCGAGGGGCAGGCCCCAATATGGCTACACCTTC.

This chain joins TRBV12-5 and TRBJ2-1; D perhaps matches TRBD2 (6 bases). The germline V gene has CDR1 LGHNT and CDR2 FRNRAP. Trimming took off 6 bases at V and 4 bases at J, with 16 bases between the two ends. The CDR3 has 15 amino acids. CDR3 residues: CASGPPGSEYNEQFF. The CDR3 DNA is TGTGCTAGTGGCCCCCCCGGGAGCGAATACAATGAGCAGTTCTTC.

This sequence joins TRBV4-1 and TRBJ1-2, with TRBD1 as a possible D gene (6 bases). The ends were cut back, 3 bases at V and 8 bases at J, with 19 bases in the middle. The CDR3 is 15 amino acids. Germline CDR1 reads MGHRA; CDR2 reads YSYEKL. The DNA of the CDR3 is TGCGCCAGCAGCCATCAACCACAGGGAAAGAACGGCTACACCTTC. It codes for CASSHQPQGKNGYTF.

The chain has TRBV29-1 and TRBJ1-2, with 8 bases that match TRBD1. The germline CDR1 and CDR2 sequences are SQVTM and ANQGSEA. This CDR3 region has 14 residues. V was pared by 4 bases and J by 2 bases, with 6 bases of the junction left unmatched. The chain's CDR3 is CSVASQGANYGYTF. The CDR3 bases are TGCAGCGTTGCGTCTCAGGGGGCCAACTATGGCTACACCTTC.

This chain uses TRBV12-5 with TRBJ1-1, with D unclear. CDR1 is LGHNT, CDR2 FRNRAP, per germline. The CDR3 runs to 15 residues. V was cut by 6 bases and J by 5 bases, with 19 bases left in between. Here the CDR3 reads CASGDDILIGTEAFF. In nucleotides, the CDR3 is TGTGCTAGTGGCGACGACATCCTAATTGGGACTGAAGCTTTCTTT.